This T cell receptor (beta chain) is from a study of CD8 T cells in Susac syndrome. This clonotype came up once. V was trimmed by 0 bases and J by 2 bases, leaving 19 bases between them. The CDR3 runs 18 residues. The germline V gene has CDR1 LGHDT and CDR2 YNNKEL (reference sequence). CD8+ and CD4+ T cells taken from blood had their TCR beta sequenced. Each multiple sclerosis control was a treatment-naive patient with relapsing-remitting disease that was either stable or active. The authors negatively isolated CD8+ and CD4+ T cells and FACS-enriched TEMRA cells. RNA, at about 0.5 to 1 ug, was reverse transcribed with random hexamers. Amplification of TCR beta CDR3 by immunoSEQ multiplex PCR spanned 54 Vbeta and 13 Jbeta. Each CDR3 protein is one row after TCRdb ran MiXCR on the immunoSEQ multiplex PCR reads. The table includes tens of thousands of distinct CDR3 sequences, 90% to 95% detected once.

The V gene is TRBV3-1, the J gene TRBJ1-1, with TRBD1 as a possible D gene (5 bases). The TCR was taken from a human donor with multiple sclerosis. Source material: CD8+ T cells from PBMCs. The CDR3 protein is CASSQDSFRETANTEAFF. The CDR3 coding sequence is TGTGCCAGCAGCCAAGATTCATTTCGGGAGACAGCTAACACTGAAGCTTTCTTT.